The 12 T cell receptor beta chains below come from one sample, sequenced in a study of T cell responses to AZD1222 COVID-19 vaccine. Libraries were prepared by immunoSEQ multiplex PCR; TCRdb keeps only in-frame clonotypes and omits some of them. This table holds approximately 110,000 clones, around 89% found once. The sample in question was peripheral blood, obtained 28 days after the second AZD1222 dose. The receptor source for this set is an adult who received the AZD1222 COVID-19 vaccine.

V and J are TRBV6-1 and TRBJ1-4; perhaps TRBD1 as D (6 bases). The CDR3 is 16 residues long. Trimming stripped 2 bases from V and 8 bases from J, with 18 bases between. The germline gives CDR1 MNHNS, CDR2 SASEGT. CDR3 amino acids: CASSELRGPGGEKLFF. DNA for the CDR3: TGTGCCAGCAGTGAACTAAGGGGCCCTGGGGGCGAAAAACTGTTTTTT.

This chain connects TRBV18 to TRBJ2-7, with D uncertain. CDR1 is KGHSH, CDR2 LQKENI, per germline. The CDR3 has 13 residues. The germline V and J ends were trimmed by 0 bases and 2 bases, with 5 bases remaining between them. The CDR3 loop is CASSPPLTYEQYF. The CDR3 nucleotides are TGTGCCAGCTCACCACCACTTACCTACGAGCAGTACTTC.

The chain employs TRBV7-9 and TRBJ2-5; 7 bases are shared with TRBD2. With V trimmed by 2 bases and J by 5 bases, 2 bases remained unmatched. CDR1 SEHNR and CDR2 FQNEAQ come from the germline V gene (reference sequence). The CDR3 runs to 13 residues. In DNA, the CDR3 is TGTGCCAGCAGCTTATTGGGGGGGGAGACCCAGTACTTC. Protein product: CASSLLGGETQYF.

V usage is TRBV3-1 (or the pseudogene TRBV3-2) and J usage is TRBJ2-5, with 10 bases lining up with TRBD1. The V gene end was trimmed by 5 bases and the J gene end by 5 bases; junction bases not matched to a gene: 8. Per germline, CDR1 LGHDT and CDR2 YNNKEL (reference sequence). CDR3 length: 15 residues. CDR3 nucleotide sequence: TGTGCCAGCAGCTCAAGACAGGGGGCCGCCGAGACCCAGTACTTC. The encoded protein is CASSSRQGAAETQYF.

V is TRBV10-3 and J is TRBJ1-2; D is uncertain. Between the trimmed V and J ends, which lost 8 bases and 8 bases, there was a span of 24 bases. Germline V gene lookup returns CDR1 ENHRY and CDR2 SYGVKD. The CDR3 extends over 15 amino acids. The CDR3 sequence is CAIGSDVPTNGGYTF. For the CDR3, the DNA is TGTGCCATCGGATCCGATGTACCTACTAACGGCGGCTACACCTTC.

The gene calls are TRBV6-6 and TRBJ2-5; TRBD2 matches 10 bases. Per the germline V gene, CDR1 is MNHNY and CDR2 is SVGAGI (reference sequence). J was trimmed by 4 bases and V by 2 bases; bases with no gene match: 4. This CDR3 contains 15 residues. In DNA form, the CDR3 reads TGTGCCAGCAGTTACGGCTCTAGCGGGGGAGAGACCCAGTACTTC. The encoded protein is CASSYGSSGGETQYF.

This chain joins TRBV4-3 and TRBJ1-2; 9 bases agree with TRBD1. CDR3 length equals 18 residues. After removal of 4 bases from V and 7 bases from J, the junction contained 19 bases not matched to a gene. CDR1 is LGHNA, CDR2 YSLEER, per germline. The CDR3 reads CASSLVGTGSLPVPGYTF. CDR3 sequence (DNA): TGCGCCAGCAGCCTCGTCGGGACAGGGAGTCTCCCGGTCCCTGGCTACACCTTC.

The chain links TRBV12-3 or TRBV12-4 to TRBJ2-7; no definite D call. The V and J ends lost 3 bases and 3 bases respectively, with 9 bases between them. The CDR3 covers 13 residues. The CDR3 DNA is TGTGCCAGCAGTTTGGACGGATACTACGAGCAGTACTTC. Translated, it gives CASSLDGYYEQYF.

The chain links TRBV4-2 to TRBJ2-3; D uncertain. CDR1 is LGHNA and CDR2 is YNFKEQ in the germline V gene. The CDR3 sequence is 14 residues long. Trimming shortened V by 0 bases and J by 4 bases, and 8 bases separated the two germline ends. The CDR3 nucleotides are TGTGCCAGCAGCCAAGAATATGGGTCAGATACGCAGTATTTT. Its translation is CASSQEYGSDTQYF.

The chain carries TRBV19 and TRBJ2-7; a weak D match, TRBD1 (6 bases). Trimming removed 5 bases at V and 7 bases at J, with 18 bases between. The V gene's germline CDR1 is LNHDA and CDR2 SQIVND (reference sequence). The CDR3 covers 14 residues. In DNA form, the CDR3 reads TGTGCCAGTAGTGAGGTGGGACAAGCAGTAGAGCAGTACTTC. Its protein is CASSEVGQAVEQYF.

This chain connects TRBV4-2 to TRBJ2-3; tentative D call: TRBD2 (6 bases). Germline lookup yields CDR1 LGHNA and CDR2 YNFKEQ. CDR3 length: 16 residues. V lost 0 bases and J lost 1, with 11 bases in between. The CDR3 loop is CASSQELGGGTDTQYF. CDR3 bases: TGTGCCAGCAGCCAAGAGTTGGGCGGGGGCACAGATACGCAGTATTTT.

This clone was seen a single time. The chain uses TRBV5-4 and TRBJ2-2, with 9 bases fitting TRBD1. Germline V lookup: CDR1 SGHNT, CDR2 YYREEE (reference sequence). The CDR3 loop spans 15 amino acids. V lost 0 bases to trimming and J lost 5 bases; unmatched junction nucleotides: 2. The CDR3 DNA is TGTGCCAGCAGCTTGGTGGGGACAGGGACCGGGGAGCTGTTTTTT. Protein sequence: CASSLVGTGTGELFF. Using reference TRBV5-4 and TRBJ2-2 for the parts outside the CDR3, the full variable domain is ETGVTQSPTHLIKTRGQQVTLRCSSQSGHNTVSWYQQALGQGPQFIFQYYREEENGRGNFPPRFSGLQFPNYSSELNVNALELDDSALYLCASSLVGTGTGELFFGEGSRLTVL.